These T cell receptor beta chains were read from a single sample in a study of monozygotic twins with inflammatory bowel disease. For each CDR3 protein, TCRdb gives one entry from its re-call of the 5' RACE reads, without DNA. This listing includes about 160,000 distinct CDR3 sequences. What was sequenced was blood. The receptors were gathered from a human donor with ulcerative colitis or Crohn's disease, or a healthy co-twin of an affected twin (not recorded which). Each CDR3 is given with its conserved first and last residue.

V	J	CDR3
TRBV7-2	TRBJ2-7	CASSFPDRGLFEQYF
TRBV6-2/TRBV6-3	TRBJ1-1	CASSRRGWDTEAFF
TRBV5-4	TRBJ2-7	CASSLVASGGPYEQYF
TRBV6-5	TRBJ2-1	CASSPRKLESYNEQFF
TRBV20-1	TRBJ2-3	CSAMGERGSTDTQYF
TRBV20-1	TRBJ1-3	CSAQTAVRGNTIYF
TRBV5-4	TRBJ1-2	CASSFSRGSPGYTF
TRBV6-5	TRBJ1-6	CASGTQSDFKSPLHF
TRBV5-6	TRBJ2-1	CASSFEGGTGNEQFF
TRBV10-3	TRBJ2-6	CAILSFDGQATSGANVLTF
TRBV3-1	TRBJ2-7	CASSQDGVRTSVYEQYF
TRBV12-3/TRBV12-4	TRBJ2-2	CASSLGVLSGELFF
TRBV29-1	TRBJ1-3	CSVGNSGNTIYF
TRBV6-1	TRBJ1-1	CASSRPPGQGSTEAFF
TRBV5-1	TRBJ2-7	CASSKEGDEQYF
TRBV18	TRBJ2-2	CASSRLLAGENSGELFF
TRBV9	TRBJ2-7	CASSGDNYEQYF
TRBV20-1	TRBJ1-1	CSARMNTEAFF
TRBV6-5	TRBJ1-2	CASTTGTGYGYTF
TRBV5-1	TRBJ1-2	CASSWGTGTGYGYTF
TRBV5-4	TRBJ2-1	CASSMVGLAGAGEQFF
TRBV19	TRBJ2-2	CASRPGTANTGELFF
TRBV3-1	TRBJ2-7	CASSRGGGYEQYF
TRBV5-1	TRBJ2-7	CASSLAPGPAYEQYF
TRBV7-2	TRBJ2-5	CASSLDGGRETQYF
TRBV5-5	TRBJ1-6	CASSSGDWVNSPLHF
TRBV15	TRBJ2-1	CATSRAGGPSYNEQFF
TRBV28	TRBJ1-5	CGTGVGRESNQPQHF
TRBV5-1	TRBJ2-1	CASSRGQGRSYNEQFF
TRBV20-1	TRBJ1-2	CSAQTANYGYTF
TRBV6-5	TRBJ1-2	CASSYWETGSYGYTF
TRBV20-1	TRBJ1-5	CSVAGTSNQPQHF
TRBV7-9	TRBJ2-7	CASSLPLAAAYEQYF
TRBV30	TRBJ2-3	CAWDTGPRTQYF
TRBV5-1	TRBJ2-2	CASSGSITSNTGELFF
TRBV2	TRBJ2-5	CAVSKGETQYF
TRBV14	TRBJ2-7	CASSYIRDRQYF
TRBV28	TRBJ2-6	CASRTSGSGANVLTF
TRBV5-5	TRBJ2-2	CASSSNWETGELFF
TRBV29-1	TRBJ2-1	CSAGQGIYNEQFF
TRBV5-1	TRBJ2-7	CASSFNRTSGASSYEQYF
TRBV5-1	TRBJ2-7	CASSAGQAITYEQYF